These 20 T cell receptor beta chains were all obtained from the same sample, sequenced in a study of cytomegalovirus exposure and HLA in healthy donors (dated by TCRdb to about 2017). Libraries were prepared through the immunoSEQ multiplex PCR assay. For the multiplex PCR, a mixture combining 60 forward primers for TCR Vbeta segments and 13 reverse primers for TCR Jbeta segments was used. The immuneACCESS repertoire file appears here via TCRdb, limited to in-frame rearrangements. These files lack a portion of the clones; in checked studies, under half of the deficit traces to unresolved V genes, and the cause of the others is not known. The sample records under 200,000 clones, approximately 84% of which are singletons. Of the sample, over 3.5% is held by the ten largest clones. Material: PBMCs. The receptors here all came from a man aged 50 to 60 in good health and CMV-seronegative.

The chain has TRBV5-6 and TRBJ1-5; 8 nucleotides align to TRBD1. Trimming took 3 bases from V and 6 from J; bases not matched to a gene: 17. The length of the CDR3 is 18 residues. CDR1 SGHDT and CDR2 YYEEEE come from the germline V gene. CDR3 DNA sequence: TGTGCCAGCAGCTCGGGAATGAGTGGGACAGGATGGTTTCAGCCCCAGCATTTT. Translation gives CASSSGMSGTGWFQPQHF. The full variable domain, with the rest looked up from reference TRBV5-6 and TRBJ1-5, is DAGVTQSPTHLIKTRGQQVTLRCSPKSGHDTVSWYQQALGQGPQFIFQYYEEEERQRGNFPDRFSGHQFPNYSSELNVNALLLGDSALYLCASSSGMSGTGWFQPQHFGDGTRLSIL.

This chain connects TRBV11-3 to TRBJ2-1, with 10 bases identical to TRBD2. Germline V gene sequence: CDR1 SGHNT, CDR2 YENEEA. CDR3 length: 15 amino acids. The junction had 14 bases not matched to a gene; V was cut back by 5 bases and J by 13 bases. The CDR3 is CASSRKSGGDTKQFF. CDR3 DNA sequence: TGTGCCAGCAGCCGCAAGAGCGGGGGGGACACTAAACAGTTCTTC. The full variable domain, its missing parts supplied by reference TRBV11-3 and TRBJ2-1, is EAGVVQSPRYKIIEKKQPVAFWCNPISGHNTLYWYLQNLGQGPELLIRYENEEAVDDSQLPKDRFSAERLKGVDSTLKIQPAELGDSAVYLCASSRKSGGDTKQFFGPGTRLTVL.

This chain joins TRBV4-1 and TRBJ1-2, with D possibly matching TRBD1 (5 bases). V was trimmed by 1 base and J by 5 bases, leaving 17 bases between them. CDR1 and CDR2 (germline): MGHRA, YSYEKL. The CDR3 extends over 16 amino acids. As DNA, the CDR3 is TGCGCCAGCAGCCAAGTACGGGTCGGGGGTTTTTATGGCTACACCTTC. Translated, it gives CASSQVRVGGFYGYTF.

V is TRBV29-1 and J is TRBJ1-4, with D hard to call. Germline CDR1 and CDR2: SQVTM and ANQGSEA. V lost 4 bases and J 0 bases, leaving 6 bases between the germline ends. The CDR3 has 13 residues. CDR3 sequence reads: CSVGSATNEKLFF. DNA for the CDR3: TGCAGCGTTGGGTCAGCAACTAATGAAAAACTGTTTTTT.

The rearrangement joins TRBV2 to TRBJ2-1; 10 positions agree with TRBD2. The CDR3 is 13 amino acids. With V trimmed by 7 bases and J by 8 bases, 5 bases remained unmatched. Germline assignment: CDR1 SNHLY and CDR2 FYNNEI. The DNA for the CDR3 is TGTGCCAGCAAGAGCGGGGGGGGATATGAGCAGTTCTTC. Translating it yields CASKSGGGYEQFF.

This chain links TRBV6-6 with TRBJ2-7, with D maybe TRBD2 (7 bases). The germline gives CDR1 MNHNY, CDR2 SVGAGI (reference sequence). Trimming took off 5 bases at V and 3 bases at J, with 17 bases between the two ends. The CDR3 has 15 amino acids. In DNA, the CDR3 is TGTGCCAGCAGTGGAATAGGGGGGGCGCGCTACGAGCAGTACTTC. Translating gives CASSGIGGARYEQYF.

The chain couples TRBV4-2 to TRBJ2-5; no clear D gene. This CDR3 is built from 12 residues. Looked up from germline, CDR1 is LGHNA and CDR2 is YNFKEQ. V dropped 5 bases and J dropped 5 bases, with 9 bases sitting between them. CDR3: CASSGFRETQYF. CDR3 DNA: TGTGCCAGCAGCGGGTTCAGGGAGACCCAGTACTTC.

This clone has just a few counts. The chain has TRBV7-6 and TRBJ2-5; perhaps TRBD1 as D (6 bases). The CDR3 is 10 residues long. Germline V gene sequence: CDR1 SGHVS, CDR2 FNYEAQ. V shed 8 bases and J shed 10 bases, with 11 bases lying between them. As DNA, the CDR3 is TGTGCCAGCGACAGGAGAGACCAGTACTTC. Protein: CASDRRDQYF.

This chain connects TRBV5-1 to TRBJ1-1, with D possibly TRBD1 on 5 matching bases. Germline values: CDR1 SGHRS, CDR2 YFSETQ. Deletions cut 1 base from V and 6 bases from J, with 10 bases between. CDR3 length: 13 residues. The CDR3: CASSLRGKPEAFF. The DNA of the CDR3 is TGCGCCAGCAGCTTGAGGGGTAAGCCTGAAGCTTTCTTT. Drawing the rest from reference TRBV5-1 and TRBJ1-1, the complete variable domain is KAGVTQTPRYLIKTRGQQVTLSCSPISGHRSVSWYQQTPGQGLQFLFEYFSETQRNKGNFPGRFSGRQFSNSRSEMNVSTLELGDSALYLCASSLRGKPEAFFGQGTRLTVV.

The chain recombines TRBV6-1 with TRBJ2-7; maybe TRBD2 (6 bases). The CDR3 covers 14 residues. Trimming stripped 2 bases from V and 6 bases from J, with 14 bases between. CDR1 and CDR2 (germline): MNHNS, SASEGT. CDR3 sequence reads: CASSERGTIGEQYF. CDR3 sequence (DNA): TGTGCCAGCAGTGAACGGGGGACCATAGGCGAGCAGTACTTC.

The genes are TRBV7-2 and TRBJ2-2; D is unclear. This CDR3 region has 16 residues. Per the germline V gene, CDR1 is SGHTA and CDR2 is FQGNSA. With 2 bases removed from V and 6 bases from J, the gap between germline ends came to 16 bases. CDR3 coding DNA: TGTGCCAGCAGCTTAAGCGACCCGGGTACGGCCGGGGAGCTGTTTTTT. Amino acids: CASSLSDPGTAGELFF. Combining the CDR3 with reference TRBV7-2 and TRBJ2-2 gives the whole variable domain GAGVSQSPSNKVTEKGKDVELRCDPISGHTALYWYRQSLGQGLEFLIYFQGNSAPDKSGLPSDRFSAERTGGSVSTLTIQRTQQEDSAVYLCASSLSDPGTAGELFFGEGSRLTVL.

The V gene is TRBV27, the J gene TRBJ2-1, with TRBD1 matching over 8 bases. Germline V CDR1 and CDR2: MNHEY, SMNVEV (reference sequence). The CDR3 is 14 amino acids. Trimming cost V 3 bases and J 5 bases; bases outside gene matches: 3. Written as DNA, the CDR3 is TGTGCCAGCAGTTTGGGCAGGGGGCACAATGAGCAGTTCTTC. Amino acid sequence: CASSLGRGHNEQFF.

V is TRBV19 and J is TRBJ1-5; 9 positions agree with TRBD1. CDR1 is LNHDA, CDR2 SQIVND, per germline (reference sequence). This CDR3 is 14 amino acids long. The J segment lost 4 bases and the V segment lost 6 bases, leaving 4 bases of the junction unmatched. CDR3: CASSGGQGNQPQHF. For the CDR3, the DNA is TGTGCCAGTAGCGGGGGACAGGGTAATCAGCCCCAGCATTTT. The variable domain in full, with the rest retrieved from reference TRBV19 and TRBJ1-5, is DGGITQSPKYLFRKEGQNVTLSCEQNLNHDAMYWYRQDPGQGLRLIYYSQIVNDFQKGDIAEGYSVSREKKESFPLTVTSAQKNPTAFYLCASSGGQGNQPQHFGDGTRLSIL.

DNA for the CDR3: TGCAGCGTTCGGCAGGGGGGTCACTACGAGCAGTACTTC. It specifies CSVRQGGHYEQYF. V and J are TRBV29-1 and TRBJ2-7; TRBD1 might be the D (7 bases). The length of the CDR3 is 13 residues. V was clipped by 5 bases and J by 3 bases, with 14 bases between them. CDR1 and CDR2 (germline): SQVTM, ANQGSEA.

The genes are TRBV7-6 and TRBJ2-5; D might be TRBD2 (5 bases). The CDR3 covers 16 residues. V gave up 4 bases and J gave up 3 bases, with 18 bases separating them. The germline V gene encodes CDR1 SGHVS and CDR2 FNYEAQ. The CDR3 DNA reads TGTGCCAGCAGCTACGCCCACCTAGAGGGAAAAGAGACCCAGTACTTC. It is translated as CASSYAHLEGKETQYF.

The chain couples TRBV11-2 to TRBJ2-7; no definite D call. Trimming cost V 4 bases and J 4 bases, with 5 bases left between them. This CDR3 contains 11 residues. CDR1 SGHAT and CDR2 FQNNGV come from the germline V gene. DNA of the CDR3: TGTGCCAGCAGCTCCCCTTACGAGCAGTACTTC. It specifies CASSSPYEQYF.

The J gene is TRBJ2-7, the V gene TRBV6-5; 8 positions agree with TRBD1. Losses at the gene ends were 6 bases for V and 0 bases for J; bases not matched to a gene: 7. This CDR3 has 15 residues. Germline CDR1 is MNHEY and CDR2 is SVGAGI. The CDR3 here is CASSRFGTGSYEQYF. CDR3 sequence (DNA): TGTGCCAGCAGCAGATTTGGGACAGGCTCCTACGAGCAGTACTTC.

The chain links TRBV15 to TRBJ2-3; unclear D gene. This CDR3 region has 14 residues. Germline V lookup: CDR1 LNHNV, CDR2 YYDKDF (reference sequence). Trimming cost V 5 bases and J 0 bases, with 9 bases left between them. The CDR3 sequence is CATSASFSTDTQYF. The DNA for the CDR3 is TGTGCCACCAGCGCGAGTTTTAGCACAGATACGCAGTATTTT.

A few counts support this clone. The J gene is TRBJ1-2, the V gene TRBV6-1; 10 bases are a match to TRBD1. This CDR3 spans 15 amino acids. CDR1 is MNHNS, CDR2 SASEGT, per germline. The J segment lost 7 bases and the V segment lost 2 bases, leaving 7 bases of the junction unmatched. The CDR3 sequence is CASSESTGGLGGYTF. The CDR3 nucleotides are TGTGCCAGCAGTGAATCGACAGGGGGCCTAGGTGGCTACACCTTC.

This rearrangement joins TRBV27 to TRBJ2-3; TRBD2 might be the D (7 bases). Germline lookup yields CDR1 MNHEY and CDR2 SMNVEV (reference sequence). V was cut by 3 bases and J by 2 bases, with 24 bases left in between. CDR3 length: 19 residues. CDR3 loop: CASSFRGGWTIGATDTQYF. The DNA for the CDR3 is TGTGCCAGCAGTTTTAGGGGGGGCTGGACTATCGGGGCCACAGATACGCAGTATTTT.